This T cell receptor beta chain was captured by sequencing in a study of T cells in Graves' hyperthyroidism and ophthalmopathy. The CDR3 has 13 residues. There are many counts of this clonotype. Sequence at one end of the junction differs from germline and may be a read error. Amplification targeted TCR beta CDR3 regions from RNA transcripts. TCR CDR3 underwent first-round RT-PCR with the HTBI primer set. TCRdb redid the calling of the multiplex PCR reads with MiXCR, one entry per CDR3 protein. The sample includes approximately 600,000 distinct CDR3 sequences, under 25% of them seen just once. Uncontrolled infection, other autoimmune disease, pregnancy or lactation excluded patients. For the diagnoses, clinical symptoms, serum thyroxine and TRAb, thyroid ultrasound and orbital computed tomography were used.

This chain links TRBV12-3 or TRBV12-4 with TRBJ1-1; the D is unclear. The sequence came from a man between 25 and 39 years old with Graves' ophthalmopathy. Material for sequencing was blood. CDR3 amino acids: CASSLRPNTETFF. The CDR3 DNA sequence: TGTGCCAGCAGCCTTCGACCCAACACTGAAACTTTCTTT.